This T cell receptor (beta chain) was recorded in a study of breast tumors, draining lymph nodes, adjacent tissues. Whole-study results and caveats: Compared with basal-like, luminal-like tumors shared significantly more repertoire with nontumor tissue. Tumor repertoires ranked between lymph nodes and nontumor tissue in diversity, with V and J gene preferences. The data were judged consistent with most tumor T cells coming from lymph node and expanding in tumor.

J gave up 4 bases and V 0 bases, and 6 bases lay outside the gene matches. The CDR3 spans 16 residues. Germline V gene lookup returns CDR1 SGHRS and CDR2 YFSETQ. The table lists this clonotype with many counts. No antigen is known for it. In TCRdb, the multiplex PCR reads were re-called with MiXCR into one record per CDR3 protein. This repertoire shows some 49,000 distinct CDR3 sequences, 20% to 25% found once; its top ten account for 8%. Specimen: breast tumor tissue. The source of this sequence is a female donor with breast cancer. Some clones in this sample may be carry-over from other donors' samples. The genes are TRBV5-1 and TRBJ2-2; 7 positions match TRBD1. CDR3 loop: CASSLEGAAGTGELFF. The CDR3 DNA is TGCGCCAGCAGCTTGGAGGGGGCCGCGGGCACCGGGGAGCTGTTTTTT.